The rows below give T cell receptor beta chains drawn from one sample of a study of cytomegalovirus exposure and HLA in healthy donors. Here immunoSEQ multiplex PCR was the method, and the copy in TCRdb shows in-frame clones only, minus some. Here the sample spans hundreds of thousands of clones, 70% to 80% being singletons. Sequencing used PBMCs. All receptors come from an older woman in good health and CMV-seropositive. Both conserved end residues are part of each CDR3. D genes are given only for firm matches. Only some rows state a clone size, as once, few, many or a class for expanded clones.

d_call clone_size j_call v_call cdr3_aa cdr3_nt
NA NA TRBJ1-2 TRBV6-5 CASSLTGYYGYTF TGTGCCAGCAGTTTGACAGGCTACTATGGCTACACCTTC
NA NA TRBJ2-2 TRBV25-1 CASSASPGAEGTGELFF TGTGCCAGCAGTGCTTCTCCAGGAGCGGAGGGCACCGGGGAGCTGTTTTTT
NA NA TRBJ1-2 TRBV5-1 CASSFTGPLGYTF TGCGCCAGCAGCTTCACAGGGCCCTTGGGCTACACCTTC
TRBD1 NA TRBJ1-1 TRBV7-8 CASSSIQGGDTEAFF TGTGCCAGCAGCTCCATACAGGGGGGCGACACTGAAGCTTTCTTT
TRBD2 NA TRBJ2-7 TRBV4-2 CASSQVGTSDYEQYF TGTGCCAGCAGCCAAGTGGGGACTAGCGACTACGAGCAGTACTTC
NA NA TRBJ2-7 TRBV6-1 CASSVNRDWESSYEQYF TGTGCCAGCAGTGTCAACCGGGACTGGGAGAGCTCCTACGAGCAGTACTTC
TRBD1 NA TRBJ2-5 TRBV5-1 CASSGGQGFQETQYF TGCGCCAGCAGCGGAGGACAGGGGTTCCAAGAGACCCAGTACTTC
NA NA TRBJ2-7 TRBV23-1 CASSHSDRLSYEQYF TGCGCCAGCAGTCACTCGGACAGACTATCCTACGAGCAGTACTTC
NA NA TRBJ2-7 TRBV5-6 CASSPLESYEQYF TGTGCCAGCAGCCCGCTGGAGTCCTACGAGCAGTACTTC
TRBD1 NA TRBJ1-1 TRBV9 CASSARQGNTEAFF TGTGCCAGCAGTGCGCGACAGGGAAACACTGAAGCTTTCTTT
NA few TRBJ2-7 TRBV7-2 CASSPRLVNEQYF TGTGCCAGCAGCCCGCGACTGGTGAACGAGCAGTACTTC
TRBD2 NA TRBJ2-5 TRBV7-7 CASSPLGLAEQETQYF TGTGCCAGCAGCCCCCTGGGACTAGCGGAGCAAGAGACCCAGTACTTC
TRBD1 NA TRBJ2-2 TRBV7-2 CASSLRQGTPNTGELFF TGTGCCAGCAGCTTGAGACAGGGTACCCCTAACACCGGGGAGCTGTTTTTT
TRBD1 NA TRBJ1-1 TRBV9 CASSVAEGRGDEAFF TGTGCCAGCAGCGTAGCCGAGGGCAGGGGGGATGAAGCTTTCTTT